The 30 T cell receptor beta chains reported below all come from one sample, sequenced in a study of CD8+CD57+ T cells in acquired aplastic anemia. Investigators profiled TCR beta VDJ and CDR3 from genomic DNA template. A single record per CDR3 protein comes from TCRdb applying MiXCR to the reads. Among about 130,000 distinct CDR3 sequences, about half were seen once, and the ten largest hold 2.5%. Sequenced material: sorted CD4+, CD8+, or CD8+CD57+ T cells (not recorded which) from PBMCs. Receptors originate from a human donor in good health, serving as a control.

As to this clonotype: A much larger clone differs by one base, so this may be a read error. This CDR3 fails to terminate in the conserved phenylalanine or tryptophan, so it likely reflects a read error. This chain joins TRBV7-3 and TRBJ1-1; TRBD1 agrees at 7 bases. This CDR3 region has 14 residues. CDR1 and CDR2 (germline): SGHTA, FQGTGA. J gave up 4 bases and V 5 bases, and 7 bases lay outside the gene matches. The CDR3 DNA is TGTGCCAGCAGCATTAGACAGGGCGCCACTGAAGCTTTCTCT. Translation: CASSIRQGATEAFS.

This clonotype was detected ten times or more. The chain couples TRBV4-3 to TRBJ2-3, with 10 bases matching TRBD1. The CDR3 spans 16 residues. Per germline, CDR1 LGHNA and CDR2 YSLEER. The trim removed 4 bases at V and 5 bases at J, leaving 9 bases unmatched. CDR3 nucleotide sequence: TGCGCCAGCAGCCCAGTGGGGACAGGGGCGAGAGATACGCAGTATTTT. Translation gives CASSPVGTGARDTQYF.

The CDR3 spells CARDPPGGRYNEQFF. The CDR3 DNA follows: TGTGCTAGAGACCCCCCCGGGGGGCGGTACAATGAGCAGTTCTTC. V is TRBV6-1 and J is TRBJ2-1, with a possible D match to TRBD2 (7 bases). CDR1 and CDR2 from the germline V gene are MNHNS and SASEGT. This CDR3 is 15 amino acids long.

The chain links TRBV7-2 to TRBJ2-3, with no clear D. Germline CDR1 reads SGHTA; CDR2 reads FQGNSA. The CDR3 runs 11 residues. With 4 bases removed from V and 11 bases from J, the gap between germline ends came to 10 bases. The CDR3 DNA reads as TGTGCCAGCAGCTCCCACAATGAGCAGTATTTT. Translation gives CASSSHNEQYF.

The V call is TRBV9, the J call TRBJ1-1; perhaps TRBD1 as D (5 bases). Germline values: CDR1 SGDLS, CDR2 YYNGEE. V was cut by 4 bases and J by 5 bases, with 18 bases left in between. The CDR3 consists of 15 residues. The CDR3 loop is CASSPYTPSGTEAFF. The CDR3 bases are TGTGCCAGCAGCCCCTACACCCCGTCAGGGACTGAAGCTTTCTTT.

This clonotype was seen at least ten times. The V call is TRBV18, the J call TRBJ2-5; D remains ambiguous. The CDR3 has 12 amino acids. CDR1 and CDR2 from the germline V gene are KGHSH and LQKENI. V lost 2 bases, J lost 1 base, and 2 bases lay in between. CDR3 protein: CASSPGQETQYF. CDR3 bases: TGTGCCAGCTCACCAGGCCAAGAGACCCAGTACTTC.

This clonotype showed up many times. The genes are TRBV18 and TRBJ1-2; D possibly corresponds to TRBD1 (5 bases). The germline gives CDR1 KGHSH, CDR2 LQKENI. V lost 1 base and J lost 0, with 12 bases in between. The length of the CDR3 is 16 residues. In nucleotides, the CDR3 is TGTGCCAGCTCACCACTTGAGAGGGGAACTAACTATGGCTACACCTTC. Its translation is CASSPLERGTNYGYTF.

The rearrangement joins TRBV29-1 to TRBJ1-4; 9 bases match TRBD1. Germline-derived CDR1 and CDR2 are SQVTM and ANQGSEA. The CDR3 loop spans 13 amino acids. V trimming: 1 base; J trimming: 7 bases; junction bases outside the gene matches: 1. The CDR3 DNA follows: TGCAGCGTTGAAGGGGACAGGGCTGAAAAACTGTTTTTT. Amino acids: CSVEGDRAEKLFF.

This clonotype was seen ten or more times. This chain uses TRBV29-1 with TRBJ1-2, with D possibly matching TRBD1 (5 bases). This CDR3 contains 12 residues. In germline, CDR1 is SQVTM, CDR2 ANQGSEA. The V end lost 3 bases, the J end lost 4 bases, and 9 bases lay between the germline ends. Here the CDR3 reads CSVEGGAYGYTF. CDR3 in DNA: TGCAGCGTTGAGGGGGGAGCCTATGGCTACACCTTC.

This clonotype showed up many times. The rearrangement links TRBV7-6 to TRBJ2-7; 12 bases fit TRBD1. The trim removed 5 bases at V and 6 bases at J, leaving 11 bases unmatched. This CDR3 comprises 16 residues. Looked up from germline, CDR1 is SGHVS and CDR2 is FNYEAQ. The CDR3 DNA sequence: TGTGCCAGCAGCGCGCGGACCGGGACAGGGGGCTCCGAGCAGTACTTC. It codes for CASSARTGTGGSEQYF.

The sample holds a few counts of this clonotype. This CDR3 is CASSLASAQPQHF. Written as DNA, the CDR3 is TGTGCCAGCAGCTTAGCCTCGGCCCAGCCCCAGCATTTT. The chain carries TRBV7-9 and TRBJ1-5, with D uncertain. Germline V lookup: CDR1 SEHNR, CDR2 FQNEAQ (reference sequence). V lost 0 bases to trimming and J lost 7 bases, with 7 bases between them. The CDR3 length is 13 residues. The entire variable domain, with the rest obtained from reference TRBV7-9 and TRBJ1-5, is as follows: DTGVSQNPRHKITKRGQNVTFRCDPISEHNRLYWYRQTLGQGPEFLTYFQNEAQLEKSRLLSDRFSAERPKGSFSTLEIQRTEQGDSAMYLCASSLASAQPQHFGDGTRLSIL.

This clonotype was found many times. The J gene is TRBJ2-1, the V gene TRBV12-3 or TRBV12-4; D may be TRBD1 (6 bases). The length of the CDR3 is 18 residues. V gave up 2 bases and J gave up 9 bases, with 26 bases separating them. The CDR3 bases are TGTGCCAGCAGTTTAATTTCGGGGTTCAGGGGCGAGATCGGTGAGCAGTTCTTC. It encodes CASSLISGFRGEIGEQFF.

The sample holds many counts of this clonotype. This chain joins TRBV4-1 and TRBJ1-4; D unresolved. Deletions cut 1 base from V and 1 base from J, with 10 bases between. CDR3 length equals 16 residues. Germline CDR1 and CDR2: MGHRA and YSYEKL. Here the CDR3 DNA reads TGCGCCAGCAGCCAAGGGATGGGCAGAACTAATGAAAAACTGTTTTTT. This codes for CASSQGMGRTNEKLFF.

About this clonotype: This may stem from a read error, because a much larger clone lies one nucleotide away. The CDR3 does not close with the conserved phenylalanine or tryptophan, likely indicating a read error. The limits of the CDR3 on the DNA are not certain, so only TCRdb's listed CDR3 is given. This chain links TRBV12-5 with TRBJ2-1; TRBD2, the D gene given by the table, was not confirmed from the DNA. The CDR3 is 11 amino acids in total, end residues counted. The germline V gene encodes CDR1 LGHNT and CDR2 FRNRAP. The CDR3 loop reads CASGLVGRRFS.

The gene calls are TRBV5-8 and TRBJ2-7; 8 positions agree with TRBD1. Per germline, CDR1 SGHTS and CDR2 YDEGEE. This CDR3 comprises 15 residues. The V segment lost 3 bases and the J segment 4 bases; nucleotides outside the gene matches: 9. The CDR3 is CASSSTGTGGYEQYF. CDR3 DNA sequence: TGTGCCAGCAGCTCGACCGGGACAGGAGGATACGAGCAGTACTTC. Full variable domain (missing parts from reference TRBV5-8 and TRBJ2-7): EAGVTQSPTHLIKTRGQQATLRCSPISGHTSVYWYQQALGLGLQFLLWYDEGEERNRGNFPPRFSGRQFPNYSSELNVNALELEDSALYLCASSSTGTGGYEQYFGPGTRLTVT.

CDR3 sequence: CASSLRATEAFF. The CDR3, as DNA: TGTGCCAGCAGCTTGCGTGCCACTGAAGCTTTCTTT. V gene TRBV7-2 combines with J gene TRBJ1-1; no definite D call. The CDR3 has 12 amino acids. CDR1 is SGHTA and CDR2 is FQGNSA in the germline V gene. V was trimmed by 3 bases and J by 4 bases, leaving 6 bases between them.

The chain links TRBV5-5 to TRBJ1-6; D perhaps matches TRBD1 (5 bases). CDR3 length: 14 amino acids. CDR1 SGHKS and CDR2 YYEKEE come from the germline V gene (reference sequence). Trimming removed 1 base from V and 10 bases from J, with 12 bases in between. CDR3 protein: CASSLLQGESPLHF. The CDR3 DNA reads as TGTGCCAGCAGCTTGCTCCAAGGGGAGTCACCCCTCCACTTT. The full variable domain, with the rest looked up from reference TRBV5-5 and TRBJ1-6, is DAGVTQSPTHLIKTRGQQVTLRCSPISGHKSVSWYQQVLGQGPQFIFQYYEKEERGRGNFPDRFSARQFPNYSSELNVNALLLGDSALYLCASSLLQGESPLHFGNGTRLTVT.

Concerning this clonotype: This CDR3 is missing its conserved last phenylalanine or tryptophan, likely due to a read error. This chain joins TRBV7-6 and TRBJ2-5, with 11 bases lining up with TRBD2. The CDR3 is 16 residues long. Germline assignment: CDR1 SGHVS and CDR2 FNYEAQ. Trimming removed 5 bases from V and 0 bases from J; junction bases left unmatched: 5. The CDR3 sequence is CASSHLAGGHQETQYL. DNA of the CDR3: TGTGCCAGCAGCCACCTAGCGGGGGGACACCAAGAGACCCAGTACCTC.

The chain couples TRBV19 to TRBJ1-1; D remains unclear. Germline-derived CDR1 and CDR2 are LNHDA and SQIVND (reference sequence). The CDR3 length is 12 residues. With 3 bases removed from V and 2 bases from J, the gap between germline ends came to 4 bases. The CDR3 spells CASSIRNTEAFF. The CDR3 nucleotides are TGTGCCAGTAGTATTAGAAACACTGAAGCTTTCTTT.

This rearrangement joins TRBV4-2 to TRBJ2-3, with 14 bases that match TRBD2. The germline V gene has CDR1 LGHNA and CDR2 YNFKEQ. The CDR3 spans 17 residues. Germline trimming cut 4 bases from V and 3 bases from J; bases unmatched to any gene: 6. The chain's CDR3 is CASSRRGTSGGTDTQYF. The CDR3 nucleotides read TGTGCCAGCAGCCGCCGTGGGACTAGCGGGGGTACAGATACGCAGTATTTT.

This clonotype was seen at least ten times. The chain is built from TRBV3-1 and TRBJ2-7; D unresolved. CDR3 length equals 11 residues. CDR1 and CDR2 from the germline V gene are LGHDT and YNNKEL (reference sequence). Trimming stripped 4 bases from V and 4 bases from J, with 5 bases between. CDR3 amino acids: CASSRYYEQYF. DNA of the CDR3: TGTGCCAGCAGCCGGTATTACGAGCAGTACTTC.

The chain links TRBV12-3 or TRBV12-4 to TRBJ1-4, with unresolved D. This CDR3 has 11 residues. Trimming removed 2 bases at V and 8 bases at J, with 3 bases between. In DNA form, the CDR3 reads TGTGCCAGCAGTTTACAAGAAAAACTGTTTTTT. As protein: CASSLQEKLFF.

CDR3 in amino acids: CASSGQGRDEQFF. CDR3 DNA: TGTGCCAGCAGTGGACAGGGGAGGGATGAGCAGTTCTTC. This rearrangement joins TRBV2 to TRBJ2-1; D is possibly TRBD1 (8 bases). Germline lookup yields CDR1 SNHLY and CDR2 FYNNEI. V lost 4 bases, J lost 8 bases, and 12 bases lay in between. This CDR3 has 13 amino acids.

In its sample, this clonotype was seen a few times. This chain links TRBV15 with TRBJ1-1; no definite D call. The CDR3 loop spans 15 amino acids. Germline lookup yields CDR1 LNHNV and CDR2 YYDKDF (reference sequence). Trimming removed 0 bases from V and 7 bases from J, with 15 bases in between. CDR3 DNA: TGTGCCACCAGCAGAGATCTCTTGGAAGTCGGTGAAGCTTTCTTT. It translates to CATSRDLLEVGEAFF.

Ten or more counts support this clonotype. The chain carries TRBV11-2 and TRBJ2-7; 7 positions match TRBD2. This CDR3 has 15 amino acids. The ends lost 5 bases at V and 3 bases at J; junction bases unmatched: 10. Germline V CDR1 and CDR2: SGHAT, FQNNGV. The CDR3 region has the DNA TGTGCCAGCAGCCTTCCTTGGGGGGGGGACTACGAGCAGTACTTC. Residues: CASSLPWGGDYEQYF.

In its sample, this clonotype was seen a few times. It may be a read error: a sequence one base away is much more abundant. This chain links TRBV5-1 with TRBJ2-1, with D perhaps TRBD2 (6 bases). The CDR3 loop spans 12 amino acids. Germline CDR1 reads SGHRS; CDR2 reads YFSETQ. V lost 7 bases to trimming and J lost 7 bases, with 12 bases between them. Here the CDR3 reads CASDKGLNEQFF. In DNA, the CDR3 is TGCGCCAGCGACAAGGGACTTAATGAGCAGTTCTTC. Full variable domain (outside the CDR3, taken from reference TRBV5-1 and TRBJ2-1): KAGVTQTPRYLIKTRGQQVTLSCSPISGHRSVSWYQQTPGQGLQFLFEYFSETQRNKGNFPGRFSGRQFSNSRSEMNVSTLELGDSALYLCASDKGLNEQFFGPGTRLTVL.

This chain connects TRBV19 to TRBJ1-1; D gene ambiguous. The length of the CDR3 is 13 residues. The germline V gene encodes CDR1 LNHDA and CDR2 SQIVND (reference sequence). Trimming stripped 5 bases from V and 4 bases from J, with 11 bases between. The CDR3 loop is CASSPEWGTEAFF. CDR3 sequence (DNA): TGTGCCAGTAGTCCCGAGTGGGGCACTGAAGCTTTCTTT.

V gene TRBV28 combines with J gene TRBJ1-1, with TRBD1 identical over 8 bases. Per germline, CDR1 MDHEN and CDR2 SYDVKM. Trimming cost V 6 bases and J 0 bases; bases outside gene matches: 6. The CDR3 loop spans 15 amino acids. The CDR3 DNA is TGTGCCAGCAGGGAACAGGGGGGGATGAACACTGAAGCTTTCTTT. This sequence encodes CASREQGGMNTEAFF. The full variable domain, in which reference TRBV28 and TRBJ1-1 provide the parts outside the CDR3, is DVKVTQSSRYLVKRTGEKVFLECVQDMDHENMFWYRQDPGLGLRLIYFSYDVKMKEKGDIPEGYSVSREKKERFSLILESASTNQTSMYLCASREQGGMNTEAFFGQGTRLTVV.

The J gene is TRBJ2-1, the V gene TRBV10-3; 7 bases agree with TRBD2. This CDR3 region has 14 residues. V lost 1 base, J lost 8 bases, and 5 bases stayed unmatched. Germline V gene data show CDR1 as ENHRY and CDR2 as SYGVKD. The DNA for the CDR3 is TGTGCCATCAGTGAGTGGCGGAGCGGGGATGAGCAGTTCTTC. Its protein is CAISEWRSGDEQFF.

This clonotype was recorded at least ten times. This CDR3 is CATSSGRGNSPLHF. The CDR3 region has the DNA TGTGCCACCAGCAGCGGCAGGGGTAATTCACCCCTCCACTTT. This chain connects TRBV15 to TRBJ1-6; weak D call: TRBD1 (6 bases). Germline CDR1 reads LNHNV; CDR2 reads YYDKDF (reference sequence). The ends were cut back, 3 bases at V and 6 bases at J, with 9 bases in the middle. There are 14 residues in the CDR3.